This T cell receptor (beta chain) was retrieved from a study of shared clonotypes between healthy human individuals. On the study more broadly: Donors had three CD4 naive, three CD4 memory, two CD8 naive and one CD8 memory plate apiece. Study-level findings and limits: Non-shared clonotypes had lower generation probabilities than clonotypes shared by all four sorted-subset donors.

How the authors handled the data: ImmunoSEQ gave junction-only sequences without quality scores, so filtering differed. Method: immunoSEQ multiplex PCR; TCRdb's copy keeps in-frame clones and lacks some. That table is the source of V, J and clone size, and D and trimming were worked out from the DNA. The sample lists more than 500,000 clones; 90% to 97% were seen once. This clone was found a few times. The antigen remains unidentified. The origin of this receptor is a woman aged 30 to 39 in good health. The specimen was naive CD4+ T cells sorted from blood. Subset meaning: CD45RA+ positively selected.

The CDR3 spells CAWNLAATGELFF. The CDR3, as DNA: TGTGCCTGGAATCTAGCGGCAACCGGGGAGCTGTTTTTT. This chain joins TRBV30 and TRBJ2-2; 7 bases are shared with TRBD2. The CDR3 has 13 residues. Germline lookup yields CDR1 GTSNPN and CDR2 SVGIG (reference sequence). V shed 4 bases and J 5 bases; nucleotides not matched to a gene: 4.